Shown below are 4 T cell receptor beta chains from a single sample sequenced in a study of T cells after yellow fever vaccination. MiXCR, applied by TCRdb to the 5' RACE reads, yields one record per CDR3 protein. This sample has tens of thousands of distinct CDR3 sequences, with 5.5% to 8% found just once. The sequencing here drew on PBMCs, either bulk or a sorted T-cell subset (CD4+, CD8+, memory, or dextramer-sorted; not recorded which), taken on the day of the yellow fever booster vaccination. Source of these receptors: a man between 25 and 39 years old who received the YFV17D yellow fever vaccine.

This clonotype was recorded a few times. This chain joins TRBV29-1 and TRBJ1-5; a weak D match, TRBD1 (6 bases). Trimming removed 6 bases from V and 0 bases from J, with 9 bases in between. Germline CDR1 is SQVTM and CDR2 is ANQGSEA. This CDR3 spans 13 amino acids. The CDR3 region is CSVQGNSNQPQHF. CDR3 nucleotide sequence: TGCAGCGTCCAGGGGAATAGCAATCAGCCCCAGCATTTT.

In its sample, this clonotype was seen many times. The rearrangement joins TRBV11-1 to TRBJ2-3; tentative D call: TRBD2 (5 bases). V was shortened by 1 base and J by 0 bases, with 11 bases between the two germline ends. Germline loops: CDR1 SGHAT, CDR2 FQDESV (reference sequence). CDR3 length: 16 residues. This CDR3 reads CASSLGERRSTDTQYF. The CDR3 DNA reads TGTGCCAGCAGCTTAGGGGAGCGGAGAAGCACAGATACGCAGTATTTT.

This clonotype was seen more than once but under ten times. V usage is TRBV6-5 and J usage is TRBJ2-1, with TRBD2 matching over 11 bases. The V gene end was trimmed by 11 bases and the J gene end by 9 bases; junction bases not matched to a gene: 6. The CDR3 is 12 amino acids. Germline V lookup: CDR1 MNHEY, CDR2 SVGAGI. The CDR3 region has the DNA TGTGCCGTAACTAGCGGGAGCTTTGAGCAGTTCTTC. Translating it yields CAVTSGSFEQFF.

This clonotype came up a few times. V and J are TRBV7-2 and TRBJ1-2; D gene ambiguous. CDR3 length equals 14 residues. Per germline, CDR1 SGHTA and CDR2 FQGNSA. Trimming removed 3 bases at V and 7 bases at J, with 15 bases between. The CDR3 region has the DNA TGTGCCAGCAGCTTGGAGGCAGAAACCTCTGGCTACACCTTC. Amino acids: CASSLEAETSGYTF.